The entry that follows covers one TCR beta chain sequence. This specimen comes from a study of OX40 agonist ivuxolimab in advanced cancers. The CDR3 runs 15 residues. Germline V gene data show CDR1 as KGHSH and CDR2 as LQKENI. V was clipped by 5 bases and J by 5 bases; unmatched bases: 7. Assay used: immunoSEQ multiplex PCR; TCRdb lists only in-frame clones, some missing. In the table there are 45,000 to 60,000 clones, 79% of which are singletons. The rearrangement links TRBV18 to TRBJ1-5, with 9 bases fitting TRBD1. Sequencing was performed on CD4+ or CD8+ T cells sorted from blood, taken in a trial of the OX40 agonist ivuxolimab. The TCR originated in an adult with an advanced solid tumor such as melanoma, head and neck, liver or kidney cancer. CDR3 sequence (DNA): TGTGCCAGCTCAGATGGACAGGGGCCCCATCAGCCCCAGCATTTT. Protein product: CASSDGQGPHQPQHF.